This T cell receptor beta chain was retrieved from a study of blood T cell repertoires in COVID-19. Study-wide context: In each case, the material was cDNA or gDNA derived from T cells, B-cell-depleted T cells, or PBMCs.

In the original analysis: The assay estimated nucleated cells by amplifying reference gene primers. Here immunoSEQ multiplex PCR was the method, and the copy in TCRdb shows in-frame clones only, minus some. The V and J calls and clone size come from that table; D and trimming were worked out from the DNA. The repertoire consists of roughly 120,000 clones, with more than 80% occurring once and the leading ten covering approximately 12%. V lost 0 bases, J lost 5 bases, and 10 bases lay in between. Germline CDR1 reads MNHEY; CDR2 reads SVGAGI. This CDR3 is 14 amino acids long. A word on this clone: Other DNA variants within this sample encode the same CDR3.

Sequenced sample: peripheral blood. The TCR was taken from a woman aged 55-70 years with acute or convalescent COVID-19. This chain joins TRBV6-5 and TRBJ1-2, with D tentatively TRBD1 (5 bases). The CDR3 here is CASSYSGGGYGYTF. As DNA, the CDR3 is TGTGCCAGCAGTTACTCTGGGGGGGGGTATGGCTACACCTTC.